Below are 7 T cell receptor beta chains sequenced from a single sample in a study of CD8+ T cells in alopecia areata. Once RNA had been extracted, it was reverse transcribed into cDNA to act as the sequencing template. Measured with immunoSEQ multiplex PCR; TCRdb has only the in-frame clones, and not every one. The data show about 130,000 clones, with almost 50% seen just once and roughly 20% held by the top ten. Here the sequenced sample was CD8+ T cells sorted from blood, taken at week 0. The origin of the receptors is a human donor with alopecia areata.

The gene calls are TRBV5-6 and TRBJ2-1, with TRBD2 matching over 9 bases. The CDR3 covers 15 residues. Unmatched junction bases numbered 3, after V lost 0 bases and J lost 5 bases. From germline, CDR1 is SGHDT and CDR2 YYEEEE. The CDR3 spells CASSLASGENNEQFF. DNA of the CDR3: TGTGCCAGCAGCTTGGCTAGCGGGGAAAACAATGAGCAGTTCTTC.

This clone was seen a handful of times. The chain joins TRBV10-3 to TRBJ2-7, with 9 nucleotides matching TRBD2. The CDR3 has 14 residues. With V trimmed by 0 bases and J by 4 bases, 1 base remained unmatched. Germline V gene sequence: CDR1 ENHRY, CDR2 SYGVKD. The CDR3 sequence: CAISESRGGYEQYF. The CDR3 coding sequence is TGTGCCATCAGTGAGTCGCGGGGGGGATACGAGCAGTACTTC.

The V gene is TRBV19, the J gene TRBJ1-6; no reliable D call. Per germline, CDR1 LNHDA and CDR2 SQIVND (reference sequence). The ends were cut back, 6 bases at V and 7 bases at J, with 7 bases in the middle. The length of the CDR3 is 12 residues. This CDR3 is CASRVGNSPLHF. The DNA of the CDR3 is TGTGCCAGTAGAGTCGGGAATTCACCCCTCCACTTT.

The genes are TRBV11-1 and TRBJ2-1; the match to TRBD1 covers 8 bases. J was trimmed by 7 bases and V by 5 bases; bases with no gene match: 7. Germline V gene sequence: CDR1 SGHAT, CDR2 FQDESV (reference sequence). There are 14 residues in the CDR3. Written as DNA, the CDR3 is TGTGCCAGCAGCCAGACAGGGGTATTGAATGAGCAGTTCTTC. Amino acids: CASSQTGVLNEQFF.

The gene calls are TRBV7-8 and TRBJ2-7, with D uncertain. CDR3 length: 12 residues. Germline V gene sequence: CDR1 SGHVS, CDR2 FQNEAQ. V was trimmed by 3 bases and J by 3 bases, leaving 6 bases between them. The CDR3 region is CASSFPGYEQYF. CDR3 in DNA: TGTGCCAGCAGCTTTCCGGGCTACGAGCAGTACTTC.

This clone was found a few times. The chain is built from TRBV4-3 and TRBJ1-5; D possibly corresponds to TRBD1 (6 bases). Trimming shortened V by 0 bases and J by 10 bases, and 25 bases separated the two germline ends. Germline loops: CDR1 LGHNA, CDR2 YSLEER. There are 18 residues in the CDR3. In DNA, the CDR3 is TGCGCCAGCAGCCAAGATTGGGGGGAGGGGGAGTTGATCATTCCCCAGCATTTT. Translated: CASSQDWGEGELIIPQHF.

The chain links TRBV30 to TRBJ2-3; D gene ambiguous. V was trimmed by 4 bases and J by 5 bases, leaving 16 bases between them. This CDR3 spans 14 amino acids. Germline V gene data show CDR1 as GTSNPN and CDR2 as SVGIG (reference sequence). CDR3 nucleotide sequence: TGTGCCTGGACCCTGACCGGACGTGGAGATACGCAGTATTTT. Its protein is CAWTLTGRGDTQYF.